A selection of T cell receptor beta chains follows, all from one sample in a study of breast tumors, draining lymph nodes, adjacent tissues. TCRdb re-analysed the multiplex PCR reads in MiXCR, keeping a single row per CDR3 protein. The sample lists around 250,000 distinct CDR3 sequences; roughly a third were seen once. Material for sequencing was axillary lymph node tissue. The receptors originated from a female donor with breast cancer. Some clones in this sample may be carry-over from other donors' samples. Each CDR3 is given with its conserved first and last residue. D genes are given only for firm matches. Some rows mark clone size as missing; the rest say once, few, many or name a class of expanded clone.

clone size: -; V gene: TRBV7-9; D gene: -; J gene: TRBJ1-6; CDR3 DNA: TGTGCCAGCAGCTTGGAGTCGGATTCACCCCTCCACTTT; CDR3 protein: CASSLESDSPLHF
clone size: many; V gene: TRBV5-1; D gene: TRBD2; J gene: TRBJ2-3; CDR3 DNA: TGCGCCAGCAGGTTAGCGGGAGGAATGACAGATACGCAGTATTTT; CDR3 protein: CASRLAGGMTDTQYF
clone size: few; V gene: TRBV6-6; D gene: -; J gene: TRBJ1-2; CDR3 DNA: TGTGCCAGCAGTCCCGCGTACAGGGCCTATGGCTACACCTTC; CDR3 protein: CASSPAYRAYGYTF
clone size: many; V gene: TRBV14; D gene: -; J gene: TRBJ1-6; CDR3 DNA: TGTGCCAGCAGCACCTCGACGGTCTATAATTCACCCCTCCACTTT; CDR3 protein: CASSTSTVYNSPLHF
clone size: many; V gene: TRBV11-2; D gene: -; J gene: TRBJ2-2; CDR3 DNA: TGTGCCAGCAGCTTAGATACAGGGAACACCGGGGAGCTGTTTTTT; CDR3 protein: CASSLDTGNTGELFF
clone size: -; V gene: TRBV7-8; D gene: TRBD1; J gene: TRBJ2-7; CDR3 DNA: TGTGCCAGCAGCTTAGCGCAGGACAGGGTCTACGAGCAGTACTTC; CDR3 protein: CASSLAQDRVYEQYF
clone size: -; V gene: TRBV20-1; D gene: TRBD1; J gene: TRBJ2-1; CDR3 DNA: TGCAGTGCTAAACGGACAGGGGAGGGTTCCAATGAGCAGTTCTTC; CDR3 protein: CSAKRTGEGSNEQFF
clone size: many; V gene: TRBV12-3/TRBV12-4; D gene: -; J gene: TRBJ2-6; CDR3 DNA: TGTGCCAGCACTAATGCAGGGTCCGGGGCCAACGTCCTGACTTTC; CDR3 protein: CASTNAGSGANVLTF
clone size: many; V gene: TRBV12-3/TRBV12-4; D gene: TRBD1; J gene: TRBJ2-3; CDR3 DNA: TGTGCCAGCAGAGGGGGCCCAGATACGCAGTATTTT; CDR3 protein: CASRGGPDTQYF
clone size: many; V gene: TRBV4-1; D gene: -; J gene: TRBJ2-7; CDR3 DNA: TGCGCCAGCAGCCAAGAACAGGGAAGGGCCTACGAGCAGTACTTC; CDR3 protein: CASSQEQGRAYEQYF
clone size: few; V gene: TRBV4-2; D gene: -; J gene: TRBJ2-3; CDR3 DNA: TGTGCCAGCAGCCAAGAATCGAGGGGGGGAGAAGATACGCAGTATTTT; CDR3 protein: CASSQESRGGEDTQYF
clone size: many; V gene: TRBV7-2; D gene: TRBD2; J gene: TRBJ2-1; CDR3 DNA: TGTGCCAGCAGCTTAAGGGGCGGGAGATTCAATGAGCAGTTCTTC; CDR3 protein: CASSLRGGRFNEQFF
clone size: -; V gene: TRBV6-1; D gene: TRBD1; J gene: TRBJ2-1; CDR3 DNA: TGTGCCAGCATATGGGACAGGGGCGGGAATGAGCAGTTCTTC; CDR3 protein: CASIWDRGGNEQFF
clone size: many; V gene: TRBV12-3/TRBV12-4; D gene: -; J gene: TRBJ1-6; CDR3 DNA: TGTGCCAGCAGTCCCCGGGACACTCATAATTCACCCCTCCACTTT; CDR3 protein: CASSPRDTHNSPLHF
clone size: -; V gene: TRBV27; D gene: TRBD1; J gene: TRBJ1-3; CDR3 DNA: TGTGCCAGCGGAAGACAGGGGGGCTCTGGAAACACCATATATTTT; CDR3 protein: CASGRQGGSGNTIYF
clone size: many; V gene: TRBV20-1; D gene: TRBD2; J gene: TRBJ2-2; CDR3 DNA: TGCAGTGCTAGACTAGCGGGAGAGGGTACCGGGGAGCTGTTTTTT; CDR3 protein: CSARLAGEGTGELFF
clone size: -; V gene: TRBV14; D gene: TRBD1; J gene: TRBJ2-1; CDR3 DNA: TGTGCCAGCAGCCAAGATCTAAGACAGGGGGTCCATGAGCAGTTCTTC; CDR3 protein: CASSQDLRQGVHEQFF
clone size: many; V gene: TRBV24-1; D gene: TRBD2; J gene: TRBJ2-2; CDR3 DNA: TGTGCCACCCGGGGGGGGCCGGACACCGGGGAGCTGTTTTTT; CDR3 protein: CATRGGPDTGELFF
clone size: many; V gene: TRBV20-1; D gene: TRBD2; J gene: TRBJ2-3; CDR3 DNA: TGCAGTGCTAGTCCGTCTAGCGGCGTCACAGATACGCAGTATTTT; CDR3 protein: CSASPSSGVTDTQYF
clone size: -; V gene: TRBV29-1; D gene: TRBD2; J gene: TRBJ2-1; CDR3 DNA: TGCAGCGTTGAGCAGACTAGCGGTGTGAATGAGCAGTTCTTC; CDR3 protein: CSVEQTSGVNEQFF
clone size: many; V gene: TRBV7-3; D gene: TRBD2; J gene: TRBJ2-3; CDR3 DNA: TGTGCCAGCAGCTTAACTAGCGGGAGAGGCTGGGATACGCAGTATTTT; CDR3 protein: CASSLTSGRGWDTQYF
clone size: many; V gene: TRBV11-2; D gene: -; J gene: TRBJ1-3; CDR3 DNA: TGTGCCAGCAGCTTAGGGGGGGAGGTCTACGGAAACACCATATATTTT; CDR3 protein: CASSLGGEVYGNTIYF
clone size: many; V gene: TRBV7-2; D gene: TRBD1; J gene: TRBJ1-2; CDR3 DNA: TGTGCCAGCAGCCCGCAAACAGGGGGCGCCTATGGCTACACCTTC; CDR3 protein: CASSPQTGGAYGYTF
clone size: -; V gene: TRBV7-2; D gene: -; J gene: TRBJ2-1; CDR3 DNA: TGTGCCAGCAGTGCTAGAGTGGGGGGGGCTAGCTCCTACAATGAGCAGTTCTTC; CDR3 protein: CASSARVGGASSYNEQFF
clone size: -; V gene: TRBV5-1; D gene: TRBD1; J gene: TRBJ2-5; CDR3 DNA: TGCGCCAGCAGCCCGGGCTCCGGGACAGGGGTCGAGACCCAGTACTTC; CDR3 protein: CASSPGSGTGVETQYF
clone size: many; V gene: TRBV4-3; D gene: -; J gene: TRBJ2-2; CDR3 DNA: TGCGCCAGCAGCCTCATCCAGAACACCGGGGAGCTGTTTTTT; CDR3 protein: CASSLIQNTGELFF
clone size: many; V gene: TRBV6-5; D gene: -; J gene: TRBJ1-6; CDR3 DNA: TGTGCCAGCAGTTACTCGAGAGGGTCACCCCTCCACTTT; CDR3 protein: CASSYSRGSPLHF
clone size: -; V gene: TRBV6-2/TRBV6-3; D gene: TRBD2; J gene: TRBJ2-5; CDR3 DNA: TGTGCCAGCAGTCACGGGGCGGGAGTTCTGGAGACCCAGTACTTC; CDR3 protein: CASSHGAGVLETQYF
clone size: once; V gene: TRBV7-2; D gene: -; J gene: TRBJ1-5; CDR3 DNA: TGTGCCAGCAGCTTACAGGGGATCCCTAGCAATCAGCCCCAGCATTTT; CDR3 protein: CASSLQGIPSNQPQHF
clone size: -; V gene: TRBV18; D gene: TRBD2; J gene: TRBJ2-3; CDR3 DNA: TGTGCCAGCTCACCCGTTCTAGCGGTCGATACGCAGTATTTT; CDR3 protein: CASSPVLAVDTQYF
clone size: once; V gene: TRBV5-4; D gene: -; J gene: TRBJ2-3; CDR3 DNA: TGTGCCAGCAGCCCCGGGACCGCCACAGATACGCAGTATTTT; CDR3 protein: CASSPGTATDTQYF
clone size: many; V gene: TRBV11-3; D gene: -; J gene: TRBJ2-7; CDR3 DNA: TGTGCCAGCAGCTTAGACCCGACCCGCGCTTACGAGCAGTACTTC; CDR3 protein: CASSLDPTRAYEQYF
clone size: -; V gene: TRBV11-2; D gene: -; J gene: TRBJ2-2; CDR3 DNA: TGTGCCAGCAGCTTAGTAGGGGTTATCGGGGAGCTGTTTTTT; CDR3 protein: CASSLVGVIGELFF
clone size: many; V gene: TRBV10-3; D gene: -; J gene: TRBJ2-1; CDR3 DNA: TGTGCCATCAGTGAGGGGGTAACGAGCTCCTACAATGAGCAGTTCTTC; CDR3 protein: CAISEGVTSSYNEQFF
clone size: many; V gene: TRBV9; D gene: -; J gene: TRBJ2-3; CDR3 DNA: TGTGCCAGCAGCGTAGATGTGGCGAATACGCAGTATTTT; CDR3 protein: CASSVDVANTQYF